This T cell receptor (beta chain) was documented in a study of T cell responses to AZD1222 COVID-19 vaccine. Overall study: Researchers grouped second doses given at about 4 or about 12 weeks into one pool.

Concerning this clone: Its cognate antigen is unknown.

This CDR3 comprises 18 residues. Looked up from germline, CDR1 is KGHSH and CDR2 is LQKENI. The ends lost 2 bases at V and 4 bases at J; junction bases unmatched: 14. This table comes from immunoSEQ multiplex PCR, and its TCRdb copy is limited to in-frame clones, with some not included. The sample gives approximately 150,000 clones, 90% of which show up once; approximately 3% is in the top ten. Study findings and constraints: Receipt of two AZD1222 doses was followed by a rise in Spike-specific TCR breadth and depth. Along spike, vaccine-associated CD4 TCRs were found throughout, with dominance at 160-218 and 743-854. It was only after the peak T cell response that any repertoires were sampled.

This clonotype was obtained from an adult in good health. The chain combines TRBV18 with TRBJ2-7; TRBD1 agrees at 10 bases. The specimen was peripheral blood, collected on day 0 of AZD1222 vaccination. CDR3 sequence reads: CASSPVSGTGAGGYEQYF. CDR3 nucleotide sequence: TGTGCCAGCTCACCAGTGTCCGGGACAGGGGCCGGGGGATACGAGCAGTACTTC.